The T cell receptor beta chain described here comes from a study of regulatory T cells in long-lasting Graves disease. Broader study findings: Persistent Graves' patients possessed reduced TCR diversity relative to recently diagnosed ones. Repertoires from persistent disease leaned toward TRBV28, TRBJ1-2 and TRBJ2-5.

This CDR3 is 21 amino acids long. Trimming shortened V by 3 bases and J by 4 bases, and 33 bases separated the two germline ends. Germline V gene sequence: CDR1 MDHEN, CDR2 SYDVKM. Time point given: newly diagnosed GD, antithyroid drugs for less than 3 months. From PBMCs, RNA was extracted and then used to make the TCR library. This clonotype showed up many times. What it binds is not known. According to the study, TCR beta libraries were built with iRepertoire HTBI primers and CDR3-region Arm-PCR. TCRdb reanalysed the multiplex PCR reads using MiXCR and keeps one entry per CDR3 protein. The repertoire holds roughly 420,000 distinct CDR3 sequences, approximately 15% seen once, with more than 15% in the top ten. These records were also assigned to another study, of T cells in Graves' hyperthyroidism and ophthalmopathy. That paper states: Based on clinical symptoms, serum thyroxine and TRAb, thyroid ultrasound and orbital computed tomography, diagnoses were reached.

This TCR was sampled from a woman between 50 and 59 years old with Graves disease. J is TRBJ1-2 and V is TRBV28, with D perhaps TRBD1 (6 bases). This specimen consisted of peripheral blood mononuclear cells (PBMCs), obtained at new diagnosis, from a patient treated with antithyroid drugs. The CDR3 coding sequence is TGTGCCAGCAGTTTTTCTTCCGCCCATGAGGGGGGGCAAGGATTAGGCTATGGCTACACCTTC. This codes for CASSFSSAHEGGQGLGYGYTF.